Reported below is one T cell receptor beta chain. Its antigen is unidentified. It is likely a read error, because the conserved phenylalanine at the end of the CDR3 is missing. TCRdb redid the calling of the RT-PCR reads with MiXCR, one entry per CDR3 protein. Of about 700,000 distinct CDR3 sequences detected, 11% to 15% appear once; the ten largest clones hold around 6.5%. These data originate in a study of response to subunit inactivated influenza vaccine. CDR3 length: 14 residues. Germline V gives CDR1 SGHRS, CDR2 YFSETQ. The germline V and J ends were trimmed by 2 bases and 1 base, with 9 bases remaining between them. The study, taken as a whole, reports: Only a handful of new T cells, the authors suggested, are recruited with each seasonal influenza vaccination.

The chain uses TRBV5-1 and TRBJ2-5, with D uncertain. Material: PBMCs from blood, obtained roughly 2 weeks before vaccination. This receptor was obtained from a man in his forties or fifties who received an inactivated influenza vaccine. Here the CDR3 DNA reads TGCGCCAGCAGCTTCTCGACTGTCCAAGAGACCCAGTACCTC. Its translation: CASSFSTVQETQYL.